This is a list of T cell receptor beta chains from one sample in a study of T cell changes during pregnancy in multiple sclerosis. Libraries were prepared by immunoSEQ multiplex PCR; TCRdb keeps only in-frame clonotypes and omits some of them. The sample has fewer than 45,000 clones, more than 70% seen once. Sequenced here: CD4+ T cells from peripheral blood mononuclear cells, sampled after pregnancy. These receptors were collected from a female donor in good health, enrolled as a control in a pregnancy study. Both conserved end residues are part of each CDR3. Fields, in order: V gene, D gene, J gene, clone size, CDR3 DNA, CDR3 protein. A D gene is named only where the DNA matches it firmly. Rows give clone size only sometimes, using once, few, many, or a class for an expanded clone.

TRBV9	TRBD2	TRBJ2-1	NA	TGTGCCAGCGGGGGCGGGGGGATAATGAATGAGCAGTTCTTC	CASGGGGIMNEQFF
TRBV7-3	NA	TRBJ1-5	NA	TGTGCCAGCAGCAAGGGGGTGAATCAGCCCCAGCATTTT	CASSKGVNQPQHF
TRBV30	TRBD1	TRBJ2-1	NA	TGTGCCTGGAGTAGGGGGCTAGACGAGCAGTTCTTC	CAWSRGLDEQFF
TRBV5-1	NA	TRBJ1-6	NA	TGCGCCAGCAGCTTGGAAGTAGGGACAAATTCACCCCTCCACTTT	CASSLEVGTNSPLHF
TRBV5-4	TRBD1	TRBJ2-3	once	TGTGCCAGCAGTTCCGGGACAGGGTTATCCGATACGCAGTATTTT	CASSSGTGLSDTQYF
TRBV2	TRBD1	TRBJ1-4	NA	TGTGCCAGCAGGTGGCAGGGGGCAACTAATGAAAAACTGTTTTTT	CASRWQGATNEKLFF
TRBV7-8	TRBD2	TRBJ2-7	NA	TGTGCCAGCAGCGAAGGGACTAGCGGGGTTCGCGAGCAGTACTTC	CASSEGTSGVREQYF
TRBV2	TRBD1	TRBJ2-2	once	TGTGCCAGCAGGGACAGGGTGAACACCGGGGAGCTGTTTTTT	CASRDRVNTGELFF
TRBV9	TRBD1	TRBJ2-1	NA	TGTGCCAGCAGCGTAGACAGGGGTGAGCAGTTCTTC	CASSVDRGEQFF
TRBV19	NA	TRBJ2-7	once	TGTGCCAGCAAAGTGCGAGTGGGAGGACCCGCCGAGCAGTACTTC	CASKVRVGGPAEQYF
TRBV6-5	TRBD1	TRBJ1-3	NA	TGTGCCAGCAGTTGGGACAGGTACTCTGGAAACACCATATATTTT	CASSWDRYSGNTIYF
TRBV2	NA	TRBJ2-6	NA	TGTGCCAGCAGCCAAACAGGGTCGAAAGGGGCCAACGTCCTGACTTTC	CASSQTGSKGANVLTF
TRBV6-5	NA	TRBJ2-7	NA	TGTGCCAGCAGTTACCTCGGGGGAGGTTTCAACGAGCAGTACTTC	CASSYLGGGFNEQYF
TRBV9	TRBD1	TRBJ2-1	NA	TGTGCCAGCAGCACCCGGGACAGCTCCTACAATGAGCAGTTCTTC	CASSTRDSSYNEQFF
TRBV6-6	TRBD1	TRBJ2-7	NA	TGTGCCAGCAGTTCCATGGGACAGGGGAGCGAGCAGTACTTC	CASSSMGQGSEQYF
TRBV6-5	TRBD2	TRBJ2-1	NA	TGTGCCACTAGGGGCGGGAGGTCCTACAATGAGCAGTTCTTC	CATRGGRSYNEQFF
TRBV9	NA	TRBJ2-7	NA	TGTGCCAGCAGCCCCCGTGGGGGGGCCGGCTCCTACGAGCAGTACTTC	CASSPRGGAGSYEQYF
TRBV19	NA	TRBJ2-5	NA	TGTGCCAGTAGTCGGGGTAGAGAGACCCAGTACTTC	CASSRGRETQYF
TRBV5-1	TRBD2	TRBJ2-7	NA	TGCGCCAGCAGCTTAGCGGGAGGGCCCTACGAGCAGTACTTC	CASSLAGGPYEQYF
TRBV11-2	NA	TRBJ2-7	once	TGTGCCAGCAGCTTCGGGGTCGAGCAGTACTTC	CASSFGVEQYF
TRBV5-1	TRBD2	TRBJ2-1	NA	TGCGCCAGCAGCTTAGCGGGGGTAGGTCAAAATGAGCAGTTCTTC	CASSLAGVGQNEQFF
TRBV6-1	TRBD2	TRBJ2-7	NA	TGTGCCAGCGGCTCGGGACTAGCTTACCGCGAGCAGTACTTC	CASGSGLAYREQYF
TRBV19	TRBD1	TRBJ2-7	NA	TGTGCCAGTAGCGGTCGGACAGGGCAAACCTACGAGCAGTACTTC	CASSGRTGQTYEQYF
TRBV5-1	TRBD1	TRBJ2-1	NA	TGCGCCAGCAGCTTGGCGGACAGGGAGTTCTTC	CASSLADREFF